The clone carrying this T cell receptor beta chain was picked up one time. The data are from a study of blood T cell repertoires in COVID-19. Study summary: The United States, Italy and Spain provided the acute and convalescent COVID-19 samples.

Original processing methods: The authors estimated nucleated cell counts from reference gene primer amplification. The table came from immunoSEQ multiplex PCR; TCRdb's copy has only in-frame clones and leaves some out. The DNA gave D and trimming, while V, J and clone size come from that table. Of more than 55,000 clones listed, around 80% are singletons. The sequencing sample was made of peripheral blood. This clonotype originated in a human donor in a cohort sampled during active COVID-19.

The CDR3 sequence is CASSDRASGRASMNEQFF. CDR3 nucleotides: TGTGCCAGCAGTGACAGGGCTAGCGGGAGGGCCTCAATGAATGAGCAGTTCTTC. The V gene is TRBV6-4, the J gene TRBJ2-1; 12 bases map to TRBD2. Germline V gene lookup returns CDR1 MRHNA and CDR2 SNTAGT. Trimming removed 2 bases from V and 7 bases from J; junction bases left unmatched: 12. The CDR3 consists of 18 residues.